Each of the 12 T cell receptor beta chains below was sequenced from the same sample in a study of blood T cell repertoires in COVID-19. The table came from immunoSEQ multiplex PCR; TCRdb's copy has only in-frame clones and leaves some out. Of fewer than 350,000 clones in the sample, more than 70% were seen once. Sequenced input: peripheral blood. The source of these receptors is a woman aged 55-75 years with COVID-19, enrolled during active disease.

The rearrangement links TRBV7-9 to TRBJ1-1, with D unresolved. V lost 7 bases, J lost 3 bases, and 15 bases lay in between. Looked up from germline, CDR1 is SEHNR and CDR2 is FQNEAQ (reference sequence). This CDR3 spans 14 amino acids. The chain's CDR3 is CASTYYSTDTEAFF. The CDR3 region has the DNA TGTGCCAGCACCTATTACAGCACCGACACTGAAGCTTTCTTT.

The V call is TRBV11-3, the J call TRBJ2-5; tentatively, D is TRBD2 (5 bases). In germline, CDR1 is SGHNT, CDR2 YENEEA. The ends were cut back, 1 base at V and 4 bases at J, with 16 bases in the middle. The CDR3 consists of 16 residues. The DNA for the CDR3 is TGTGCCAGCAGCTTAGTATGGCGATTTCGGGGAGAGACCCAGTACTTC. It encodes CASSLVWRFRGETQYF.

The V gene is TRBV28, the J gene TRBJ2-1, with 8 bases matching TRBD2. This CDR3 is 14 amino acids long. Germline CDR1 is MDHEN and CDR2 is SYDVKM. J was trimmed by 9 bases and V by 5 bases; bases with no gene match: 9. The CDR3 protein is CASSLTGGAGEQFF. DNA of the CDR3: TGTGCCAGCAGTCTAACCGGGGGGGCGGGTGAGCAGTTCTTC.

V gene TRBV4-1 combines with J gene TRBJ1-6, with 7 bases lining up with TRBD1. Germline V gives CDR1 MGHRA, CDR2 YSYEKL. The CDR3 runs to 18 residues. Trimming took 0 bases from V and 8 from J; bases not matched to a gene: 13. CDR3 sequence reads: CASSQEPISQGVDSPLHF. CDR3 in DNA: TGCGCCAGCAGCCAAGAACCCATAAGTCAGGGGGTAGATTCACCCCTCCACTTT.

The V call is TRBV4-1, the J call TRBJ1-5, with a possible D match to TRBD1 (5 bases). This CDR3 has 18 amino acids. Germline V lookup: CDR1 MGHRA, CDR2 YSYEKL. Trimming removed 4 bases at V and 0 bases at J, with 19 bases between. CDR3 protein: CASSRAHQGFDSNQPQHF. CDR3 nucleotides: TGCGCCAGCAGCCGCGCCCATCAGGGATTCGATAGCAATCAGCCCCAGCATTTT.

This sequence joins TRBV6-1 and TRBJ1-6, with unresolved D. Germline lookup yields CDR1 MNHNS and CDR2 SASEGT. The CDR3 extends over 12 amino acids. Trimming shortened V by 1 base and J by 8 bases, and 3 bases separated the two germline ends. CDR3 region: CASSEGDSPLHF. The DNA for the CDR3 is TGTGCCAGCAGTGAAGGAGATTCACCCCTCCACTTT.

This rearrangement joins TRBV5-8 to TRBJ2-4; weak D call: TRBD2 (6 bases). V lost 1 base and J 14 bases, leaving 19 bases between the germline ends. CDR3 length equals 14 residues. CDR1 is SGHTS, CDR2 YDEGEE, per germline. In DNA, the CDR3 is TGTGCCAGCAGCTTGTATACGTATCAGGGCGGGGAGTACTTC. Translating it yields CASSLYTYQGGEYF.

This clone was seen a handful of times. This chain joins TRBV5-8 and TRBJ2-5, with 9 positions matching TRBD2. V lost 2 bases, J lost 5 bases, and 13 bases stayed unmatched. Germline CDR1 and CDR2: SGHTS and YDEGEE. The CDR3 has 17 amino acids. The CDR3 coding sequence is TGTGCCAGCAGCTTCCCGCCCGGCGGGGGGGCCTGGGAGACCCAGTACTTC. This encodes CASSFPPGGGAWETQYF.

Concerning this clone itself: The same CDR3 arises from other DNA sequences in this sample as well. Written as DNA, the CDR3 is TGTGCCAGCAGCGCCAGCTCCTACGAGCAGTACTTC. Residues: CASSASSYEQYF. The genes are TRBV9 and TRBJ2-7; no clear D. The V end lost 3 bases, the J end lost 0 bases, and 4 bases lay between the germline ends. CDR3 length: 12 amino acids. Germline CDR1 reads SGDLS; CDR2 reads YYNGEE.

The rearrangement links TRBV6-5 to TRBJ1-4; a weak D match, TRBD1 (5 bases). Trimming took 6 bases from V and 7 from J, leaving 12 bases between them. CDR1 and CDR2 from the germline V gene are MNHEY and SVGAGI. The CDR3 runs 13 residues. The CDR3 loop reads CASRLAGGEKLFF. DNA of the CDR3: TGTGCCAGCAGACTAGCTGGGGGTGAAAAACTGTTTTTT.

The V gene is TRBV18, the J gene TRBJ2-7; 8 bases map to TRBD1. This CDR3 has 15 residues. Germline CDR1 KGHSH, CDR2 LQKENI. V was clipped by 0 bases and J by 0 bases; unmatched bases: 1. The DNA for the CDR3 is TGTGCCAGCTCACCACCGGGACAGGCCTCCTACGAGCAGTACTTC. Translating gives CASSPPGQASYEQYF.

The chain is built from TRBV18 and TRBJ2-3, with 14 bases matching TRBD2. This CDR3 has 16 residues. Germline V CDR1 and CDR2: KGHSH, LQKENI. Trimming removed 5 bases from V and 5 bases from J; junction bases left unmatched: 6. The CDR3 sequence is CASSRRTSGGQDTQYF. DNA of the CDR3: TGTGCCAGCTCAAGGAGGACTAGCGGGGGGCAAGATACGCAGTATTTT. Using reference TRBV18 and TRBJ2-3 for the parts outside the CDR3, the full variable domain is NAGVMQNPRHLVRRRGQEARLRCSPMKGHSHVYWYRQLPEEGLKFMVYLQKENIIDESGMPKERFSAEFPKEGPSILRIQQVVRGDSAAYFCASSRRTSGGQDTQYFGPGTRLTVL.